Included here is one T cell receptor beta chain sequence, with context. Its antigen is unknown. The study ran its PCR with 60 Vbeta and 13 Jbeta primers. Profiled with immunoSEQ multiplex PCR; TCRdb holds only in-frame clones, not every one. The sample gives about 130,000 clones, approximately 74% of which show up once; around 4% is in the top ten. This CDR3 spans 15 amino acids. Per the germline V gene, CDR1 is SGHTA and CDR2 is FQGTGA. V shed 2 bases and J shed 4 bases, with 12 bases lying between them. This sample was included in a study of cytomegalovirus exposure and HLA in healthy donors. Whole-study findings and limits: High specificity and sensitivity for cytomegalovirus status were reported for the classifier. Sequence variants that were highly shared formed a cluster that was likely a sequencing artifact. A later analysis reportedly found that, within productive TCRs, an Asian-associated ancestry cluster had fewer N-insertions than the mean observed across the roughly 700 donors. Trimming of TCR beta V- and J-genes showed a link, identified in a later analysis, to a missense DCLRE1C variant.

This sequence joins TRBV7-3 and TRBJ2-1; D remains unclear. The sample taken for sequencing was PBMCs. The receptor comes from a man younger than 30 in good health and CMV-seropositive. The CDR3 region has the DNA TGTGCCAGCAGCTTAGGCAGGATAGATTACAATGAGCAGTTCTTC. The encoded protein is CASSLGRIDYNEQFF.